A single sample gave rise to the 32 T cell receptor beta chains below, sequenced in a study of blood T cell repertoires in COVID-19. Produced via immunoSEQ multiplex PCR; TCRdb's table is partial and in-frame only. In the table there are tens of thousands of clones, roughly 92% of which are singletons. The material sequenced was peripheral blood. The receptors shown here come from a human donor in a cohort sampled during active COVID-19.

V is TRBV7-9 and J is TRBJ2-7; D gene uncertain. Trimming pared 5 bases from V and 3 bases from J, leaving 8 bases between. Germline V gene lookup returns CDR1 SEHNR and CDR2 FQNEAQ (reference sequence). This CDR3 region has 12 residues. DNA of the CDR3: TGTGCCAGCAGCGACCGGGTCTACGAGCAGTACTTC. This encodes CASSDRVYEQYF.

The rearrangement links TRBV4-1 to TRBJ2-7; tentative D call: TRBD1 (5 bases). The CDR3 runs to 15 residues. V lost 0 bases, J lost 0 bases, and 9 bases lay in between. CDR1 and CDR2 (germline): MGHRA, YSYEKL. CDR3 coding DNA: TGCGCCAGCAGCCAAGAGCTAGGACACTCCTACGAGCAGTACTTC. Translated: CASSQELGHSYEQYF.

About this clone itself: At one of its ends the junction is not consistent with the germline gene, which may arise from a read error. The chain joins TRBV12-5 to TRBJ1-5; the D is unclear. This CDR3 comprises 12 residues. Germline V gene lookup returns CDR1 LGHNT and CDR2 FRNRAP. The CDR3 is CASGSANQAQHF. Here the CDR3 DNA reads TGTGCTAGTGGTTCGGCTAATCAGGCCCAGCATTTT.

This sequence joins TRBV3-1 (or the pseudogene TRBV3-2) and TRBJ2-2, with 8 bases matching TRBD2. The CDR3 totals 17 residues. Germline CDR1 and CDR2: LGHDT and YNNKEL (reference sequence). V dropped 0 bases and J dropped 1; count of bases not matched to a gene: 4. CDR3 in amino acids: CASSQDGLAGNTGELFF. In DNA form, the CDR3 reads TGTGCCAGCAGCCAAGATGGGCTAGCGGGGAACACCGGGGAGCTGTTTTTT.

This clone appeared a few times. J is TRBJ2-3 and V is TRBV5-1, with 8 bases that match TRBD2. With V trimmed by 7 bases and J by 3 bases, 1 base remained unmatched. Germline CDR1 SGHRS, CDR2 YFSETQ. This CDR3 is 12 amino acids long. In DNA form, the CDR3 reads TGCGCCAGCTCGGGGGGGACAGATACGCAGTATTTT. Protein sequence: CASSGGTDTQYF.

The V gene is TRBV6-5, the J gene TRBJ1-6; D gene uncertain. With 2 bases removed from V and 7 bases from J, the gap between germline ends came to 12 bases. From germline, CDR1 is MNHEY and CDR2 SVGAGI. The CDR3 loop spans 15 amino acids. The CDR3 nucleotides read TGTGCCAGCAGTTACAACCCCTCCGGGAATTCACCCCTCCACTTT. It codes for CASSYNPSGNSPLHF.

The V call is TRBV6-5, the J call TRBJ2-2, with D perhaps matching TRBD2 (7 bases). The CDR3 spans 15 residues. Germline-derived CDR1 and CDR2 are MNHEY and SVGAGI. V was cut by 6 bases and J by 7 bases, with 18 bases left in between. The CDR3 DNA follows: TGTGCCAGCAGCTCCCCAGGGGAGGGTAGCGGGGAGCTGTTTTTT. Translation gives CASSSPGEGSGELFF.

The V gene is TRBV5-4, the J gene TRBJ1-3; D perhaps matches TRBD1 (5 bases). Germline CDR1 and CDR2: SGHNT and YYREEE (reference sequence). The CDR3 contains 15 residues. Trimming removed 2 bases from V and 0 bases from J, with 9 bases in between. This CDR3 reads CASSFLGGSGNTIYF. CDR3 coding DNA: TGTGCCAGCAGCTTCTTGGGGGGCTCTGGAAACACCATATATTTT.

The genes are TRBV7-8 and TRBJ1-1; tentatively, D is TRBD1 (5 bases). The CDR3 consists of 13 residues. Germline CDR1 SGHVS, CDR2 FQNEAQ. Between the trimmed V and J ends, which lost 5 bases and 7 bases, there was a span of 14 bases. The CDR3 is CASSPQTDFEAFF. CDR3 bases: TGTGCCAGCAGCCCTCAGACAGACTTTGAAGCTTTCTTT. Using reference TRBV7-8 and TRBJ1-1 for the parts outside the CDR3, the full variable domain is GAGVSQSPRYKVAKRGQDVALRCDPISGHVSLFWYQQALGQGPEFLTYFQNEAQLDKSGLPSDRFFAERPEGSVSTLKIQRTQQEDSAVYLCASSPQTDFEAFFGQGTRLTVV.

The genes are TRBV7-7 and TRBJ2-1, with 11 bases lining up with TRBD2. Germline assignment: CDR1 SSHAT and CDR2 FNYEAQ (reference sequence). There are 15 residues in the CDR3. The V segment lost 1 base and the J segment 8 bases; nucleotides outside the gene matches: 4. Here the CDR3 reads CASSLGTSGGDEQFF. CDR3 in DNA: TGTGCCAGCAGCTTAGGAACTAGCGGGGGAGATGAGCAGTTCTTC.

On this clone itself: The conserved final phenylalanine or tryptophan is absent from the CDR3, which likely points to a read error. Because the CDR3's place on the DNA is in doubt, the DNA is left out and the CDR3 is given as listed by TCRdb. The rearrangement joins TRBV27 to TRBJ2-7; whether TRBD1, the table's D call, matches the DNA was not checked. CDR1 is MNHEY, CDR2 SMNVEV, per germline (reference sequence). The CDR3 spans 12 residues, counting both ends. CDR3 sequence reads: CASAFGRRGRRC.

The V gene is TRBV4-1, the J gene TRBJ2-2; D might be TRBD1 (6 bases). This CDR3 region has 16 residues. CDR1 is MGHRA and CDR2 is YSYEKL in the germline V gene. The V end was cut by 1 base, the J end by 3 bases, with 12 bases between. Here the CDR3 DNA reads TGCGCCAGCAGCCAAGTACCCGGGACATACACCGGGGAGCTGTTTTTT. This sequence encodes CASSQVPGTYTGELFF.

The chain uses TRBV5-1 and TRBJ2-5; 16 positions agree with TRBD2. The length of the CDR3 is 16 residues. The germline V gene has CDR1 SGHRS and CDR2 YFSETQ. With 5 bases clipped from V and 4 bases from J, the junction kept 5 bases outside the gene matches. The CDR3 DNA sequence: TGCGCCAGCAGTGGGACTAGCGGGAGGGACACAGAGACCCAGTACTTC. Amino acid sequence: CASSGTSGRDTETQYF.

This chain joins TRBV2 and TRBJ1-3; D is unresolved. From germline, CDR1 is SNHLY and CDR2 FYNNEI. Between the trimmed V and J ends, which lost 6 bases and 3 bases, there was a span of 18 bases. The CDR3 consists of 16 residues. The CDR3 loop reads CASSDPPTGIGNTIYF. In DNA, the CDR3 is TGTGCCAGCAGCGACCCCCCGACCGGGATTGGAAACACCATATATTTT.

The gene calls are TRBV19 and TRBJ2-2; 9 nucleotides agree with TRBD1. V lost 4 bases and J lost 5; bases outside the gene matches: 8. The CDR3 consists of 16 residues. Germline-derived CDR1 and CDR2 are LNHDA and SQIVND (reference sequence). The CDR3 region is CASSTIQGAITGELFF. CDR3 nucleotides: TGTGCCAGTAGTACAATACAGGGGGCAATAACCGGGGAGCTGTTTTTT.

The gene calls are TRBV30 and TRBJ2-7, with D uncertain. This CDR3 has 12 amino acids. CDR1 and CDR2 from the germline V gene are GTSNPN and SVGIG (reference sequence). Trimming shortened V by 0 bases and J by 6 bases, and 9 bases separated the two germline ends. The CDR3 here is CAWSVRSGEQYF. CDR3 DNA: TGTGCCTGGAGTGTACGCTCCGGCGAGCAGTACTTC.

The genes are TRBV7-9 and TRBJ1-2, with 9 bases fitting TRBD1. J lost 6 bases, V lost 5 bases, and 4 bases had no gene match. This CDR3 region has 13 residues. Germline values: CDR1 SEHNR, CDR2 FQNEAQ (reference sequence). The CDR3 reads CASSVGQGNGYTF. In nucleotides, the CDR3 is TGTGCCAGCAGCGTTGGACAGGGGAATGGCTACACCTTC.

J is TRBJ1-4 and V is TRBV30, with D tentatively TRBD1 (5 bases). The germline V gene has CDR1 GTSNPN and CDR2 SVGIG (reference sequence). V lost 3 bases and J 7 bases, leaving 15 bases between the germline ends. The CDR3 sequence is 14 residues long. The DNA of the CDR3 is TGTGCCTGGAGCTCTCAGGGCGGTGGTGAAAAACTGTTTTTT. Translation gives CAWSSQGGGEKLFF.

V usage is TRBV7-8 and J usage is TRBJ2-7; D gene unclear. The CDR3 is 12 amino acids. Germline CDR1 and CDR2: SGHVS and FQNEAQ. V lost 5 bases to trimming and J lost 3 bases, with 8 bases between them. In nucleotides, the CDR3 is TGTGCCAGCAGCCTCTACCTCTACGAGCAGTACTTC. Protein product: CASSLYLYEQYF.

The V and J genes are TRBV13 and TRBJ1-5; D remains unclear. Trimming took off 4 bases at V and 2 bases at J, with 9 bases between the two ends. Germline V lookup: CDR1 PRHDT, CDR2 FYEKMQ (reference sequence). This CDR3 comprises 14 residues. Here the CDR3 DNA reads TGTGCCAGCAGCTCCCGACATGGCAATCAGCCCCAGCATTTT. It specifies CASSSRHGNQPQHF.

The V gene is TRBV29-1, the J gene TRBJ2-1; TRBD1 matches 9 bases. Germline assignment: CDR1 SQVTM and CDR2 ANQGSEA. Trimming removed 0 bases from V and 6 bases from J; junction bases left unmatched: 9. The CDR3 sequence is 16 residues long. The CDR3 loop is CSVEDASGQGTNEQFF. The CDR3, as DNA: TGCAGCGTTGAAGATGCTTCCGGACAGGGGACCAATGAGCAGTTCTTC.

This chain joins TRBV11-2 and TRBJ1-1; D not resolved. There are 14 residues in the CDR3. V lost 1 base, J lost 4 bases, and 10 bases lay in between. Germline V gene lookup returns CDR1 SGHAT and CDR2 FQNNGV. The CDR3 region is CASSLGGSSTEAFF. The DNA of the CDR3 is TGTGCCAGCAGCTTAGGCGGGTCCTCCACTGAAGCTTTCTTT.

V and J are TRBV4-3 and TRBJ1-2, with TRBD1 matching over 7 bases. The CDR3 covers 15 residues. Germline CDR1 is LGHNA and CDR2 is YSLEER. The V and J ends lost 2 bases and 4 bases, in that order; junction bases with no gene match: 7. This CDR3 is CASSQPGQEGYGYTF. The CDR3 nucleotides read TGCGCCAGCAGCCAACCCGGACAGGAGGGCTATGGCTACACCTTC.

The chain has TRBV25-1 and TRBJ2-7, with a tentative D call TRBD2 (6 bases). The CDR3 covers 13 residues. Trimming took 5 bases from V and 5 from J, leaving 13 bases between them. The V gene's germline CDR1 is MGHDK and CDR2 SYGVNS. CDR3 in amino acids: CASSHVGGNEQYF. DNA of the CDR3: TGTGCCAGCAGTCACGTTGGAGGGAACGAGCAGTACTTC.

The CDR3 coding sequence is TGTGCCAGCAGTCCGAGACAGGGAGTAAGCTACACCTTC. The encoded protein is CASSPRQGVSYTF. V and J are TRBV28 and TRBJ1-2; 7 bases are shared with TRBD1. CDR1 and CDR2 (germline): MDHEN, SYDVKM. V was pared by 5 bases and J by 9 bases, with 9 bases of the junction left unmatched. The CDR3 is 13 amino acids.

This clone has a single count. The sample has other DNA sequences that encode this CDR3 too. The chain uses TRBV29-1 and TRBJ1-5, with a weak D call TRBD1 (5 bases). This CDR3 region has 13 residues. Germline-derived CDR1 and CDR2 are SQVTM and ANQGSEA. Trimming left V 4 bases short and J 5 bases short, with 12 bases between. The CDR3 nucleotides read TGCAGCGTTGTTTGGGGGGTGGATCAGCCCCAGCATTTT. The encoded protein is CSVVWGVDQPQHF.

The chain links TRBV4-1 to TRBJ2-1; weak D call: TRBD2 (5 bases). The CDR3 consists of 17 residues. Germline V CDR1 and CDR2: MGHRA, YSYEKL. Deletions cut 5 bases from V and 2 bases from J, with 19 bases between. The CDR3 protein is CASSADLVPAAYNEQFF. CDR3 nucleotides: TGCGCCAGCAGCGCGGACCTAGTGCCAGCGGCCTACAATGAGCAGTTCTTC.

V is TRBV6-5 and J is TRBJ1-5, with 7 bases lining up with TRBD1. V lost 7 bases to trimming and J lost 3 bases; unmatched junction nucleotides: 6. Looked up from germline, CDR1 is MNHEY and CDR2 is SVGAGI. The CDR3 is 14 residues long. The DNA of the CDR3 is TGTGCCAGCAATGGACAGGCCTTCAATCAGCCCCAGCATTTT. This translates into CASNGQAFNQPQHF.

The CDR3 sequence: CATSREGKFRDREAEQYF. DNA for the CDR3: TGTGCCACCAGCAGAGAGGGGAAATTCCGGGACAGGGAGGCCGAGCAGTACTTC. The chain uses TRBV15 and TRBJ2-7, with TRBD1 identical over 9 bases. This CDR3 contains 18 residues. After removal of 0 bases from V and 6 bases from J, the junction contained 15 bases not matched to a gene. Germline values: CDR1 LNHNV, CDR2 YYDKDF (reference sequence).

CDR3 loop: CASNERYVSQQFF. The DNA of the CDR3 is TGTGCCAGTAACGAGCGGTATGTTAGTCAGCAGTTCTTC. This chain connects TRBV19 to TRBJ2-1; a possible D gene is TRBD2 (5 bases). The germline gives CDR1 LNHDA, CDR2 SQIVND (reference sequence). The CDR3 contains 13 residues. Trimming removed 7 bases at V and 11 bases at J, with 18 bases between.

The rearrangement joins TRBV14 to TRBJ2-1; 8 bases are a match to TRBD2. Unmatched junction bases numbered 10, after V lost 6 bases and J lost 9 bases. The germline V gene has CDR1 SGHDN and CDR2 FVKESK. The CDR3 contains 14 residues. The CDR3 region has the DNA TGTGCCAGCAGTAAACTAGCGGCTTCTGGTGAGCAGTTCTTC. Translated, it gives CASSKLAASGEQFF.

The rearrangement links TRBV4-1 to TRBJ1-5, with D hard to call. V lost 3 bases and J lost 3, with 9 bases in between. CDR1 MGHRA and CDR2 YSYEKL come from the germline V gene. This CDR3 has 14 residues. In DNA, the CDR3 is TGCGCCAGCAGCCAGAGGGTGTTCAATCAGCCCCAGCATTTT. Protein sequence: CASSQRVFNQPQHF.